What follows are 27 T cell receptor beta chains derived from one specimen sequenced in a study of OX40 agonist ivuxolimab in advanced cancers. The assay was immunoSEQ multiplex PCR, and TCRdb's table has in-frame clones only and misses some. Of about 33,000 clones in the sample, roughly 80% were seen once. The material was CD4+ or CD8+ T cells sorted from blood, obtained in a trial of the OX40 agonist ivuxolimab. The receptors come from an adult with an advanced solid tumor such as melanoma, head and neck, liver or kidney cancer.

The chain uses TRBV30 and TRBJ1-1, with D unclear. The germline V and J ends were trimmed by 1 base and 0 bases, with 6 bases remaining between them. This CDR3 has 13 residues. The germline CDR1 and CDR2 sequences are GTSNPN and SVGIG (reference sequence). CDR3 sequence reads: CAWSATLNTEAFF. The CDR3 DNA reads TGTGCCTGGAGTGCAACTTTGAACACTGAAGCTTTCTTT. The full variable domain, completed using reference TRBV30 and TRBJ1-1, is SQTIHQWPATLVQPVGSPLSLECTVEGTSNPNLYWYRQAAGRGLQLLFYSVGIGQISSEVPQNLSASRPQDRQFILSSKKLLLSDSGFYLCAWSATLNTEAFFGQGTRLTVV.

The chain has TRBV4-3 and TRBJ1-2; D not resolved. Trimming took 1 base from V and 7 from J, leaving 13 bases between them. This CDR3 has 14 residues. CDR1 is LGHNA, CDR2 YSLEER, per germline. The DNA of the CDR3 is TGCGCCAGCAGCCAAGTTTTAGGCCCGGGTGGCTACACCTTC. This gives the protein CASSQVLGPGGYTF.

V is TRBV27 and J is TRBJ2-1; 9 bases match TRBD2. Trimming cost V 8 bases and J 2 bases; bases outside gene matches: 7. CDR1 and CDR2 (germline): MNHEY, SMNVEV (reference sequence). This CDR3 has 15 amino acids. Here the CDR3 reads CASRAAGGPYNEQFF. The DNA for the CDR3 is TGTGCCAGCCGTGCGGCGGGAGGGCCCTACAATGAGCAGTTCTTC.

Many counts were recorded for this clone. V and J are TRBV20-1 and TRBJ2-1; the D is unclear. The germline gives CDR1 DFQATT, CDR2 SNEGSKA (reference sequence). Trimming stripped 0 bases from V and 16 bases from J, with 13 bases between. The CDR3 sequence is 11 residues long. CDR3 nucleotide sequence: TGCAGTGCTAGAGATTTGGACCTGGATTTCTTC. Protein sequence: CSARDLDLDFF.

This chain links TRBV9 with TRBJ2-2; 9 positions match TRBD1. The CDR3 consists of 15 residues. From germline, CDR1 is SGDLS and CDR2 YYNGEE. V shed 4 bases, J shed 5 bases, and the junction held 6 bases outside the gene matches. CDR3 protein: CASSFYRGLTGELFF. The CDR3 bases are TGTGCCAGCAGCTTCTACAGGGGGCTGACCGGGGAGCTGTTTTTT.

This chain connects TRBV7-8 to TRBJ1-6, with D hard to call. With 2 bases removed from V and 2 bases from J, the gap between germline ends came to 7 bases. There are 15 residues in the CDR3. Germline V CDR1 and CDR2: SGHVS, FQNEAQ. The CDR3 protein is CASSLYGAYNSPLHF. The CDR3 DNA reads TGTGCCAGCAGCTTATATGGGGCCTATAATTCACCCCTCCACTTT.

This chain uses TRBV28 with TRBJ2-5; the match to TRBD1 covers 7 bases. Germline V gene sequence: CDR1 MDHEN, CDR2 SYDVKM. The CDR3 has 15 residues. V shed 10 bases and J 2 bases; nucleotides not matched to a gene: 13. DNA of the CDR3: TGTGCCACCTTCCAACCACAGGGGATTCAAGAGACCCAGTACTTC. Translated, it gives CATFQPQGIQETQYF.

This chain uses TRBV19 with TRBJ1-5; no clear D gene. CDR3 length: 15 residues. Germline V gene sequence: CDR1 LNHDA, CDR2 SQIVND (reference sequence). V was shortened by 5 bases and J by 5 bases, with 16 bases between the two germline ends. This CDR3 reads CASSGLESPYQPQHF. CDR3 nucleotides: TGTGCCAGTAGTGGGTTGGAATCCCCTTATCAGCCCCAGCATTTT.

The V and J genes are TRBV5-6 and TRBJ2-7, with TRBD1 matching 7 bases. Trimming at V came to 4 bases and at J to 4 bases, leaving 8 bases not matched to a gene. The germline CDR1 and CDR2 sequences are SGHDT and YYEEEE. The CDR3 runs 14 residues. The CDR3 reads CASSTIPGGYEQYF. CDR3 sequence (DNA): TGTGCCAGCAGCACGATCCCAGGGGGATACGAGCAGTACTTC. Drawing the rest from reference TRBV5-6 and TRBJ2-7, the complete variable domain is DAGVTQSPTHLIKTRGQQVTLRCSPKSGHDTVSWYQQALGQGPQFIFQYYEEEERQRGNFPDRFSGHQFPNYSSELNVNALLLGDSALYLCASSTIPGGYEQYFGPGTRLTVT.

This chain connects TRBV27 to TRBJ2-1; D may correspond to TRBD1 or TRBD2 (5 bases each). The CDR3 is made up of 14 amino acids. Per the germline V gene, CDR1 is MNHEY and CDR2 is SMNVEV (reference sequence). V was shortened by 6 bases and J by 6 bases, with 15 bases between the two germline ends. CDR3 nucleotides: TGTGCCAGCAGCCACGGGGCGCCGGGCAATGAGCAGTTCTTC. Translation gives CASSHGAPGNEQFF.

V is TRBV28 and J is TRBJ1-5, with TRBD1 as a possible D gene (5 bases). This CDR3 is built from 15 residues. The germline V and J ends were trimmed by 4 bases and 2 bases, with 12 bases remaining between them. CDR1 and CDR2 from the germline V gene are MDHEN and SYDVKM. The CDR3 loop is CASSWGRRGNQPQHF. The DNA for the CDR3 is TGTGCCAGCAGTTGGGGCAGAAGGGGCAATCAGCCCCAGCATTTT.

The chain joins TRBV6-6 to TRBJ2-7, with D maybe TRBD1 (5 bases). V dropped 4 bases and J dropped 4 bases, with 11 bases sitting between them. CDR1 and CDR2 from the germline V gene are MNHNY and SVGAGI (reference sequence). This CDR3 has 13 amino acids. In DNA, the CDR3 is TGTGCCAGCAGTTTTGCAGGGCAGTACGAGCAGTACTTC. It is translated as CASSFAGQYEQYF.

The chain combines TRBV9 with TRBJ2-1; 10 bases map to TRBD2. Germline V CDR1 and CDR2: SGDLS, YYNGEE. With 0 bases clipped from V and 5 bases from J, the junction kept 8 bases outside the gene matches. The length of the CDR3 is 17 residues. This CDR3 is CASSVAWGAGGDNEQFF. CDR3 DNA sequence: TGTGCCAGCAGCGTAGCATGGGGAGCGGGAGGGGACAATGAGCAGTTCTTC.

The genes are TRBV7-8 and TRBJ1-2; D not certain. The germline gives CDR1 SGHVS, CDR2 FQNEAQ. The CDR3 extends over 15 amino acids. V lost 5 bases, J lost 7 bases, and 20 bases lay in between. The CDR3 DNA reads TGTGCCAGCAGCCTCATAGGGCGGCCCCCTCTTGGCTACACCTTC. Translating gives CASSLIGRPPLGYTF. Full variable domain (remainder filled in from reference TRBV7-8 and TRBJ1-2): GAGVSQSPRYKVAKRGQDVALRCDPISGHVSLFWYQQALGQGPEFLTYFQNEAQLDKSGLPSDRFFAERPEGSVSTLKIQRTQQEDSAVYLCASSLIGRPPLGYTFGSGTRLTVV.

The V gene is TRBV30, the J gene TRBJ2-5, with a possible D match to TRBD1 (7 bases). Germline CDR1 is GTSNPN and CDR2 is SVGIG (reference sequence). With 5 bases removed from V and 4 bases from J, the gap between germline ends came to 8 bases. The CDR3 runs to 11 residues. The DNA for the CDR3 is TGTGCCTGGCAGGGGGGAGAGACCCAGTACTTC. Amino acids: CAWQGGETQYF.

In DNA form, the CDR3 reads TGTGCCAGCAGTTACATCCCAGAGGGGTCCGGGGAGCTGTTTTTT. Amino acid sequence: CASSYIPEGSGELFF. The chain carries TRBV6-5 and TRBJ2-2; D assignment may be TRBD1 or TRBD2 (5 bases each). This CDR3 comprises 15 residues. The V end lost 2 bases, the J end lost 6 bases, and 13 bases lay between the germline ends. Germline CDR1 and CDR2: MNHEY and SVGAGI.

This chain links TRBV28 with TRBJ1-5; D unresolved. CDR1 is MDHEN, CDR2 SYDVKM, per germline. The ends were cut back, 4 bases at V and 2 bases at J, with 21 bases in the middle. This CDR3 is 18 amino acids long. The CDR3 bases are TGTGCCAGCAGTTCGCGCCAGACCAGGAAGCTCGGCAATCAGCCCCAGCATTTT. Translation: CASSSRQTRKLGNQPQHF. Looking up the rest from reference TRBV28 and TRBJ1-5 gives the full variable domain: DVKVTQSSRYLVKRTGEKVFLECVQDMDHENMFWYRQDPGLGLRLIYFSYDVKMKEKGDIPEGYSVSREKKERFSLILESASTNQTSMYLCASSSRQTRKLGNQPQHFGDGTRLSIL.

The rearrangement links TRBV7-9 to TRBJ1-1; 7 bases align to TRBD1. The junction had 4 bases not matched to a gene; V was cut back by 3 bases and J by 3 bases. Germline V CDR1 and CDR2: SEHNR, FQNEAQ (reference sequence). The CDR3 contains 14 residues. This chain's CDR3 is CASSFFDRDTEAFF. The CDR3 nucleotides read TGTGCCAGCAGCTTCTTTGACAGGGACACTGAAGCTTTCTTT.

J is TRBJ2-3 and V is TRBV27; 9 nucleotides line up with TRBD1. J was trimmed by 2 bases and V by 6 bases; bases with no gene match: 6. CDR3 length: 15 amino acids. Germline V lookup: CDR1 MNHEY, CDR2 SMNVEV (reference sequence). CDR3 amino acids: CASSPGQGYTDTQYF. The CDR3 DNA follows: TGTGCCAGCAGCCCGGGACAGGGCTACACAGATACGCAGTATTTT.

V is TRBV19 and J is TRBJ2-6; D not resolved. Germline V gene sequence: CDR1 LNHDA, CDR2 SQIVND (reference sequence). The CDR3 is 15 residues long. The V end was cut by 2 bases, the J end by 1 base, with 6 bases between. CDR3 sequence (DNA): TGTGCCAGTAGTATAACCGGTTCTGGGGCCAACGTCCTGACTTTC. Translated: CASSITGSGANVLTF.

The CDR3 bases are TGTGCCAGCAGCCAAGATTCAGCCTTAGCCAAAAACATTCAGTACTTC. It specifies CASSQDSALAKNIQYF. The gene calls are TRBV4-2 and TRBJ2-4; D remains unclear. In germline, CDR1 is LGHNA, CDR2 YNFKEQ. The ends were cut back, 0 bases at V and 0 bases at J, with 9 bases in the middle. CDR3 length: 16 amino acids.

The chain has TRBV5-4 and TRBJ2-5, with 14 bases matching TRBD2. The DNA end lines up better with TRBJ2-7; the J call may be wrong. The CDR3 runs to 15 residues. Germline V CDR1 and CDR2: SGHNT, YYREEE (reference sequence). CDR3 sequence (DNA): TGTGCCAGCAGCCCGGGACTAGCGGGAGTAGACGAGCAGTACTTC. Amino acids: CASSPGLAGVDEQYF.

The CDR3 DNA sequence: TGTGCCAGCAGAGGGAACAGGGGCTCAGATACGCAGTATTTT. The encoded protein is CASRGNRGSDTQYF. V usage is TRBV7-9 and J usage is TRBJ2-3; 7 bases are shared with TRBD1. V was pared by 6 bases and J by 4 bases, with 7 bases of the junction left unmatched. The germline V gene has CDR1 SEHNR and CDR2 FQNEAQ (reference sequence). The CDR3 is made up of 14 amino acids. The variable domain in full, with the rest retrieved from reference TRBV7-9 and TRBJ2-3, is DTGVSQNPRHKITKRGQNVTFRCDPISEHNRLYWYRQTLGQGPEFLTYFQNEAQLEKSRLLSDRFSAERPKGSFSTLEIQRTEQGDSAMYLCASRGNRGSDTQYFGPGTRLTVL.

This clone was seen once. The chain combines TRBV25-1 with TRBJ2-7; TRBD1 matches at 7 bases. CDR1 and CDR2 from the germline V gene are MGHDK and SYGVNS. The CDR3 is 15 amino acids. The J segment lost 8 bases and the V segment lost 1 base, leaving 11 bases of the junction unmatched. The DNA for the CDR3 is TGTGCCAGCAGTGAATGGGGGACAGAATACCTAAAGCAGTACTTC. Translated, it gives CASSEWGTEYLKQYF.

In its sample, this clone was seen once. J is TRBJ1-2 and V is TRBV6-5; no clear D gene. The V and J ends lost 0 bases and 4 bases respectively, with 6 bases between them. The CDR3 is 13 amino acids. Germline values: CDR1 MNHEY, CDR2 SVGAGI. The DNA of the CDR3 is TGTGCCAGCAGTTACTCGATCAGCTATGGCTACACCTTC. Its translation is CASSYSISYGYTF.

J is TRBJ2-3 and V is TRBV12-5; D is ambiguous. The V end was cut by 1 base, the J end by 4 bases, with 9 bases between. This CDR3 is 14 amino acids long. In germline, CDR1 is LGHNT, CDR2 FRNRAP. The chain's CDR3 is CASGLGISPDTQYF. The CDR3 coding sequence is TGTGCTAGTGGTTTGGGCATCAGCCCAGATACGCAGTATTTT.

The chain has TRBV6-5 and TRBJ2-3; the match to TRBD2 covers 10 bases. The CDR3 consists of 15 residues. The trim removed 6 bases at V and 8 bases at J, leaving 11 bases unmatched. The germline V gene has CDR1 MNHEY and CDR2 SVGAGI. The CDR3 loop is CASSPNSGGFSTQYF. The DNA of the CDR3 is TGTGCCAGCAGCCCCAATAGCGGGGGGTTCTCTACGCAGTATTTT.